These T cell receptor beta chains were read from a single sample in a study of shared clonotypes between healthy human individuals. The data were produced by immunoSEQ multiplex PCR, yet TCRdb's version contains in-frame clones alone and is incomplete. The table has about 1,900,000 clones, over 85% seen once. Sequences were obtained from naive CD8+ T cells sorted from blood. The source is a man between 18 and 35 years old in good health. Each CDR3 is given with its conserved first and last residue. The D gene is left open where the match is weak. The size entry is marked missing in some rows and otherwise reads once, few, many or a size class.

v_call	clone_size	j_call	d_call	cdr3_aa	cdr3_nt
TRBV12-5	NA	TRBJ2-5	NA	CASGVGMYQETQYF	TGTGCTAGTGGTGTAGGGATGTACCAAGAGACCCAGTACTTC
TRBV12-1	NA	TRBJ2-4	NA	CASSFPPTSGSLNIQYF	TGTGCCAGCAGTTTTCCTCCGACTAGCGGGAGTTTGAACATTCAGTACTTC
TRBV27	NA	TRBJ1-5	NA	CASSLSFVHQPQHF	TGTGCCAGCAGTTTATCTTTCGTCCACCAGCCCCAGCATTTT
TRBV11-3	NA	TRBJ2-3	TRBD2	CASSWAGGLDTQYF	TGTGCCAGCAGCTGGGCGGGAGGATTGGATACGCAGTATTTT
TRBV7-9	NA	TRBJ2-7	NA	CASSNTYEQYF	TGTGCCAGCAGCAATACCTACGAGCAGTACTTC
TRBV2	NA	TRBJ2-1	TRBD2	CASSELAGGPNEQFF	TGTGCCAGCAGTGAACTAGCGGGAGGGCCCAATGAGCAGTTCTTC
TRBV2	NA	TRBJ2-5	TRBD1	CASNRQGAQETQYF	TGTGCCAGCAATCGGCAGGGGGCCCAGGAGACCCAGTACTTC
TRBV7-9	NA	TRBJ1-5	TRBD1	CASSLGTGTQPQHF	TGTGCCAGCAGCTTAGGGACAGGGACTCAGCCCCAGCATTTT
TRBV27	once	TRBJ2-2	NA	CASSADSGELFF	TGTGCCAGCAGTGCAGACAGCGGGGAGCTGTTTTTT
TRBV7-8	NA	TRBJ2-7	NA	CASSGGISSSYEQYF	TGTGCCAGCAGCGGGGGGATATCCAGCTCCTACGAGCAGTACTTC
TRBV27	NA	TRBJ1-5	NA	CASSFFPGQPQHF	TGTGCCAGCAGTTTTTTTCCGGGGCAGCCCCAGCATTTT
TRBV11-2	NA	TRBJ2-7	NA	CASSSTDSYEQYF	TGTGCCAGCAGCTCAACGGACAGCTACGAGCAGTACTTC
TRBV4-1	NA	TRBJ2-7	NA	CASSPLPGGLEQYF	TGCGCCAGCAGCCCCCTGCCTGGGGGGCTGGAGCAGTACTTC
TRBV27	once	TRBJ2-5	NA	CASRTGGNWETQYF	TGTGCCAGCAGGACTGGGGGTAACTGGGAGACCCAGTACTTC
TRBV4-3	NA	TRBJ2-1	NA	CASSQALGGIVNEQFF	TGCGCCAGCAGCCAAGCTCTGGGCGGGATAGTCAATGAGCAGTTCTTC
TRBV6-1	NA	TRBJ2-7	NA	CASSEGTSYEQYF	TGTGCCAGCAGTGAAGGGACCTCCTACGAGCAGTACTTC
TRBV4-3	NA	TRBJ2-2	NA	CASSQGSGPGELFF	TGCGCCAGCAGCCAAGGGAGCGGACCCGGGGAGCTGTTTTTT
TRBV28	NA	TRBJ2-7	TRBD1	CASSLHRGSYEQYF	TGTGCCAGCAGTTTACACAGGGGGAGCTACGAGCAGTACTTC
TRBV29-1	NA	TRBJ2-7	TRBD1	CSVEDIFGTEPYEQYF	TGCAGCGTTGAAGATATTTTCGGGACAGAACCCTACGAGCAGTACTTC
TRBV28	NA	TRBJ2-5	NA	CASSWEGEIGQETQYF	TGTGCCAGCAGTTGGGAGGGGGAGATCGGGCAAGAGACCCAGTACTTC
TRBV11-1	NA	TRBJ2-5	TRBD2	CASRRLAEETQYF	TGTGCCAGCAGGAGACTAGCGGAAGAGACCCAGTACTTC
TRBV5-5	NA	TRBJ2-1	NA	CASTPAISYNEQFF	TGTGCCAGCACCCCCGCAATTTCCTACAATGAGCAGTTCTTC
TRBV13	NA	TRBJ1-4	NA	CASSLGGLGGDEKLFF	TGTGCCAGCAGCTTAGGGGGTCTTGGGGGCGATGAAAAACTGTTTTTT
TRBV6-1	NA	TRBJ2-7	TRBD1	CASSEEFGDSYTATYEQYF	TGTGCCAGCAGTGAAGAATTTGGGGACAGCTATACGGCCACCTACGAGCAGTACTTC
TRBV7-9	once	TRBJ2-7	TRBD1	CASSSTRGTGTYEQYF	TGTGCCAGCAGCTCAACTCGGGGGACAGGGACTTACGAGCAGTACTTC
TRBV5-6	NA	TRBJ1-1	NA	CASSFQGNKEAFF	TGTGCCAGCAGCTTTCAGGGCAACAAAGAAGCTTTCTTT
TRBV2	NA	TRBJ2-5	TRBD2	CAIRTRQETQYF	TGTGCCATCAGGACTAGACAAGAGACCCAGTACTTC
TRBV6-5	few	TRBJ2-7	TRBD1	CASSNAGQGVYEQYF	TGTGCCAGCAGTAACGCGGGACAGGGGGTTTACGAGCAGTACTTC
TRBV15	NA	TRBJ1-2	NA	CATSSFEDYGYTF	TGTGCCACCAGCAGCTTCGAGGACTATGGCTACACCTTC
TRBV5-1	few	TRBJ2-7	NA	CASSLVGGYEQYF	TGCGCCAGCAGCTTGGTGGGGGGATACGAGCAGTACTTC
TRBV15	NA	TRBJ2-7	NA	CATSRDWEATLTYEQYF	TGTGCCACCAGCAGAGATTGGGAGGCGACTCTAACCTACGAGCAGTACTTC
TRBV2	few	TRBJ2-7	TRBD2	CASRAAGSYEQYF	TGTGCCAGCAGGGCAGCGGGGTCCTACGAGCAGTACTTC
TRBV9	NA	TRBJ2-5	TRBD2	CASSVGLGLAQQETQYF	TGTGCCAGCAGCGTAGGGCTTGGACTAGCGCAGCAAGAGACCCAGTACTTC
TRBV30	NA	TRBJ1-2	NA	CAWSVRPLDLSSGYTF	TGTGCCTGGAGTGTACGACCCCTTGACCTAAGCAGTGGCTACACCTTC
TRBV5-1	NA	TRBJ2-2	NA	CASSLATATNTGELFF	TGCGCCAGCAGCTTGGCTACAGCCACGAACACCGGGGAGCTGTTTTTT
TRBV29-1	NA	TRBJ2-3	NA	CSVEDLKGGSTDTQYF	TGCAGCGTTGAAGATTTGAAAGGGGGTAGCACAGATACGCAGTATTTT
TRBV9	NA	TRBJ2-2	TRBD1	CASSVGTGSTGELFF	TGTGCCAGCAGCGTGGGGACAGGGTCGACCGGGGAGCTGTTTTTT
TRBV5-6	NA	TRBJ2-7	NA	CASSDPPNEQYF	TGTGCCAGCAGCGACCCCCCCAACGAGCAGTACTTC
TRBV2	NA	TRBJ2-4	NA	CASSEGGGIAKNIQYF	TGTGCCAGCAGTGAAGGAGGGGGAATAGCCAAAAACATTCAGTACTTC
TRBV30	NA	TRBJ1-2	TRBD1	CAWREFEGASIYGYTF	TGTGCCTGGAGGGAGTTTGAGGGGGCGAGTATCTATGGCTACACCTTC
TRBV7-3	NA	TRBJ1-1	TRBD1	CASSLFGTGTNTEAFF	TGTGCCAGCAGCTTATTTGGGACAGGGACCAACACTGAAGCTTTCTTT
TRBV27	NA	TRBJ2-1	NA	CASSLGAGYNEQFF	TGTGCCAGCAGTTTGGGGGCGGGATACAATGAGCAGTTCTTC
TRBV6-5	NA	TRBJ2-7	TRBD1	CASSRAGTESYEQYF	TGTGCCAGCAGCCGTGCCGGGACAGAATCCTACGAGCAGTACTTC
TRBV10-2	NA	TRBJ1-2	NA	CASSESRGGGYGYTF	TGCGCCAGCAGTGAGTCCCGGGGAGGGGGTTATGGCTACACCTTC
TRBV28	NA	TRBJ2-7	TRBD2	CASSSQGLAKDEQYF	TGTGCCAGCAGTTCCCAAGGACTAGCAAAAGACGAGCAGTACTTC
TRBV30	NA	TRBJ2-4	TRBD2	CAWSTSGDIQYF	TGTGCCTGGAGTACTAGCGGGGACATTCAGTACTTC
TRBV7-8	NA	TRBJ2-1	TRBD1	CASSLDGTGLNEQFF	TGTGCCAGCAGCTTAGATGGGACAGGTCTCAATGAGCAGTTCTTC
TRBV6-5	NA	TRBJ1-2	NA	CASSYEGSYGYGYTF	TGTGCCAGCAGTTACGAGGGTTCGTATGGCTATGGCTACACCTTC
TRBV6-1	NA	TRBJ2-7	NA	CASSEEPISSTGPYEQYF	TGTGCCAGCAGTGAAGAGCCTATCTCCTCGACAGGTCCCTACGAGCAGTACTTC
TRBV9	NA	TRBJ2-2	TRBD2	CASSVSGLAELGELFF	TGTGCCAGCAGCGTATCGGGACTAGCGGAGCTCGGGGAGCTGTTTTTT
TRBV9	NA	TRBJ2-7	NA	CASSPRTTPYEQYF	TGTGCCAGCAGCCCCCGGACAACCCCCTACGAGCAGTACTTC
TRBV7-8	NA	TRBJ1-5	TRBD1	CASRLTGGNQPQHF	TGTGCCAGCAGATTAACAGGGGGCAATCAGCCCCAGCATTTT
TRBV11-2	NA	TRBJ2-7	NA	CASSPGTTNEQYF	TGTGCCAGCAGCCCCGGGACAACTAACGAGCAGTACTTC
TRBV19	NA	TRBJ2-7	NA	CASSIVVGYEQYF	TGTGCCAGTAGTATAGTCGTGGGGTACGAGCAGTACTTC
TRBV7-9	once	TRBJ2-3	NA	CASSVRAHGDTQYF	TGTGCCAGCAGCGTCCGGGCCCACGGAGATACGCAGTATTTT
TRBV6-1	NA	TRBJ1-6	NA	CASSEKRAWSSDSPLHF	TGTGCCAGCAGTGAAAAGAGGGCCTGGAGTTCTGATTCACCCCTCCACTTT
TRBV10-3	NA	TRBJ2-7	NA	CAISEQGTEPYEQYF	TGTGCCATCAGTGAGCAGGGTACGGAGCCCTACGAGCAGTACTTC
TRBV10-3	NA	TRBJ2-5	NA	CAISDLALLTQYF	TGTGCCATCAGTGACCTAGCGTTGTTGACCCAGTACTTC
TRBV4-1	NA	TRBJ2-7	NA	CASSQGDAYSYEQYF	TGCGCCAGCAGCCAAGGGGACGCTTACTCCTACGAGCAGTACTTC
TRBV4-1	NA	TRBJ1-5	TRBD1	CASSQTQGVNQPQHF	TGCGCCAGCAGCCAGACACAGGGGGTTAATCAGCCCCAGCATTTT